This entry features one T cell receptor beta chain sequence. The antigen it binds to is not known. The record has no base qualities; no much larger clone is one base away. The data originate from a study of blood T cells in healthy people across ages (dated by TCRdb to between 2014 and 2016). About the full investigation: In model experiments, template switching captured about one uniquely barcoded TCR beta cDNA molecule for every two T cells. Donors were grouped into four age groups: young (average 16 years), middle-aged (roughly 38), aged (over 55) and long-lived (approximately 82). To avoid experimental bias, donors of different ages were spread randomly across the sequencing lanes. Using deep sequencing normalized with unique cDNA molecular identifiers, the study measured how TCR beta repertoire diversity changes with age. Two additional independent replicas of 1 million unique cDNA reads from the same blood draw were analyzed for two donors (one aged 18 to 29 and one aged 80 or older).

What the authors observed across the whole study: There was a strong correlation between observed TCR beta diversity and the percentage of naive T cells measured by flow cytometry. Estimates of total diversity based on one million sequenced T cells were regarded as lower bounds and as underestimates. As age increased, observed TCR beta diversity per million T cells dropped in a roughly linear way, and a significant reduction was already evident by age around 41. Compared with the aged group, the long-lived group had more naive CD4+ T cells, fewer expanded clones and increased TCR diversity, a pattern suggesting age selection. Bulk unsorted PBMC profiling prevented conclusive comparison of naive and antigen-experienced compartments. Donor CMV infection status was unknown, potentially confounding age-related changes in expanded clonotypes.

Systemically healthy Caucasian individuals from Russia, around 38 in total and aged roughly 6 to 100 years, were included as donors. Approximately 9.7 milliliters of peripheral blood were drawn from each donor into EDTA-treated Vacutainer tubes. Ficoll-Paque density-gradient centrifugation was used to isolate PBMCs, with at least 7 million obtained per sample. Trizol reagent was used to extract total RNA from PBMCs, with at least 5 micrograms per sample. The percentages of naive CD45RAhigh/CD27high T cells were determined by flow cytometry on a PBMC aliquot from every donor. Library construction relied on 5' RACE. TCRdb lists the instrument as Illumina HiSeq 2500. A second about 7 to 12 cycle PCR used a sample-barcoded 5' primer and a J-beta primer mix. A unique molecular identifier was introduced onto each TCR beta cDNA molecule by a template-switch 5' adaptor carrying 12 random nucleotides. Each sample yielded at least 3 million CDR3-containing paired-end reads. All of the RNA was converted into first-strand cDNA using the Mint cDNA synthesis kit, with a TRBC-specific oligonucleotide serving as the primer. After uracil-DNA glycosylase treatment, a first 18-cycle PCR used universal primers M1SS and BC2_uni_R on all cDNA. Per the authors' processing: Normalization of each sample was performed by random selection of 1 million high-quality reads, each carrying a distinct molecular identifier. Instead of being binned into consensus sequences, reads with shared molecular identifiers were discarded. MiTCR, with a Q25 quality threshold and the strictest error-elimination algorithm, was used for CDR3 identification, clonotype clustering and error correction. Lower-bound total TCR beta diversity was estimated with a nonparametric unseen species model using Euler transformation. The public reads were quality trimmed at Q25 with fastp and then assembled into clones with MiXCR by TCRdb, keeping productive beta chains. Each entry is one CDR3 protein sequence, shown with its most common DNA and genes. TCRdb, not the original authors, processed these V and J calls. The sample table records under 1,000,000 distinct CDR3 sequences; roughly 34% of these occur just once. The top ten hold 10% to 15% of the sample.

V loses 6 bases, J loses 0 bases, and the germline ends lie 15 bases apart. CDR1 and CDR2 are read off the germline V gene as MDHEN and SYDVKM. Spanning cysteine to phenylalanine, the CDR3 consists of 17 amino acids. Only the CDR3 part of the read is kept: 51 bases, read in frame from the first base. This receptor chain uses TRBV28 and TRBJ1-6; no D gene can be assigned with confidence. Sequencing was performed on blood. The clonotype was recovered from a man between 18 and 29 years old in good health. At the DNA level, the sequence is TGTGCCAGCAGCGAAGAGAGCCGATTCTCCTATAATTCACCCCTCCACTTT. This yields the protein CASSEESRFSYNSPLHF.